The next 32 T cell receptor beta chains were all read from a single sample in a study of CD8+CD57+ T cells in acquired aplastic anemia. TCR beta VDJ and CDR3 profiling used genomic DNA as template. TCRdb re-derived calls from the reads in MiXCR, one entry per CDR3 protein. The top ten clones hold 4% of a sample with just over 400,000 distinct CDR3 sequences, under 80% of them seen once. Sequencing was carried out using sorted CD4+, CD8+, or CD8+CD57+ T cells (not recorded which) from PBMCs. These receptors all stem from a human donor in good health, serving as a control.

On this clonotype: A junction boundary mismatches the germline segment, possibly from a read error. The V call is TRBV7-3, the J call TRBJ2-3; tentatively, D is TRBD1 (6 bases). CDR1 and CDR2 (germline): SGHTA, FQGTGA. This CDR3 is built from 14 residues. The CDR3 loop is CASSLGEGDNAPHF. CDR3 nucleotide sequence: TGTGCCAGCAGCCTAGGCGAAGGGGACAATGCGCCGCATTTT.

The chain uses TRBV30 and TRBJ1-4, with no clear D. There are 12 residues in the CDR3. Trimming stripped 2 bases from V and 8 bases from J, with 9 bases between. CDR1 is GTSNPN and CDR2 is SVGIG in the germline V gene (reference sequence). CDR3 in amino acids: CAWSSLKEKLFF. CDR3 nucleotides: TGTGCCTGGAGTTCCCTTAAGGAAAAACTGTTTTTT.

V gene TRBV7-2 combines with J gene TRBJ2-5; D may be TRBD2 (6 bases). Germline V gives CDR1 SGHTA, CDR2 FQGNSA. V was trimmed by 4 bases and J by 9 bases, leaving 24 bases between them. This CDR3 spans 16 amino acids. CDR3: CASSSGGAAYNSPQYF. In DNA, the CDR3 is TGTGCCAGCAGCTCCGGAGGGGCCGCCTATAATTCACCCCAGTACTTC.

The chain uses TRBV5-6 and TRBJ2-2, with a weak D call TRBD1 (5 bases). The CDR3 covers 12 residues. V was cut by 3 bases and J by 8 bases, with 8 bases left in between. The V gene's germline CDR1 is SGHDT and CDR2 YYEEEE. CDR3 sequence (DNA): TGTGCCAGCAGCTGGACATCTGGGGAGCTGTTTTTT. The encoded protein is CASSWTSGELFF.

The chain employs TRBV6-5 and TRBJ2-7; 7 bases are a match to TRBD1. The CDR3 has 13 residues. Germline values: CDR1 MNHEY, CDR2 SVGAGI. CDR3 protein: CRWKDRVGYEQYF. CDR3 DNA sequence: TGTAGATGGAAAGACAGGGTGGGCTACGAGCAGTACTTC.

The chain couples TRBV20-1 to TRBJ2-7; TRBD2 might be the D (7 bases). The germline gives CDR1 DFQATT, CDR2 SNEGSKA (reference sequence). The CDR3 contains 13 residues. The V end was cut by 7 bases, the J end by 8 bases, with 21 bases between. The CDR3 spells CSVEETGAGKQYF. Here the CDR3 DNA reads TGCAGTGTCGAGGAGACAGGAGCGGGGAAGCAGTACTTC.

The genes are TRBV15 and TRBJ2-2, with unresolved D. Trimming removed 5 bases from V and 1 base from J, with 17 bases in between. The germline CDR1 and CDR2 sequences are LNHNV and YYDKDF (reference sequence). This CDR3 has 17 residues. CDR3 coding DNA: TGTGCCACCAGCTTACAGCGCCGGGCGGTGAACACCGGGGAGCTGTTTTTT. Translated, it gives CATSLQRRAVNTGELFF.

The chain employs TRBV7-8 and TRBJ2-7; D tentatively fits TRBD1 or TRBD2 (5 bases each). The germline gives CDR1 SGHVS, CDR2 FQNEAQ. V was cut by 5 bases and J by 4 bases, with 15 bases left in between. This CDR3 comprises 14 residues. CDR3: CASSPGRALYEQYF. CDR3 coding DNA: TGTGCCAGCAGCCCGGGGCGAGCGCTGTACGAGCAGTACTTC. Looking up the rest from reference TRBV7-8 and TRBJ2-7 gives the full variable domain: GAGVSQSPRYKVAKRGQDVALRCDPISGHVSLFWYQQALGQGPEFLTYFQNEAQLDKSGLPSDRFFAERPEGSVSTLKIQRTQQEDSAVYLCASSPGRALYEQYFGPGTRLTVT.

The gene calls are TRBV7-9 and TRBJ2-7; no clear D gene. CDR1 SEHNR and CDR2 FQNEAQ come from the germline V gene (reference sequence). V was shortened by 5 bases and J by 3 bases, with 17 bases between the two germline ends. This CDR3 has 15 residues. Here the CDR3 reads CASSPHGDVSYEQYF. As DNA, the CDR3 is TGTGCCAGCAGCCCGCATGGGGATGTAAGCTACGAGCAGTACTTC.

This clonotype has just one count. The gene calls are TRBV9 and TRBJ2-7, with 7 nucleotides matching TRBD1. Germline V CDR1 and CDR2: SGDLS, YYNGEE. The CDR3 spans 16 residues. V dropped 3 bases and J dropped 1; count of bases not matched to a gene: 10. CDR3 region: CASSEQGMGVSYEQYF. DNA of the CDR3: TGTGCCAGCAGCGAACAGGGGATGGGGGTTTCCTACGAGCAGTACTTC.

The gene calls are TRBV7-8 and TRBJ1-5; D ambiguous. The CDR3 contains 16 residues. CDR1 SGHVS and CDR2 FQNEAQ come from the germline V gene. Trimming took off 2 bases at V and 7 bases at J, with 18 bases between the two ends. The CDR3 region is CASSLTVGGEGQPQHF. The CDR3 DNA reads TGTGCCAGCAGCTTAACTGTGGGCGGGGAGGGACAGCCCCAGCATTTT.

This clonotype was observed many times. This sequence joins TRBV6-2 or TRBV6-3 and TRBJ2-5; D tentatively reads TRBD1 or TRBD2 (6 bases each). Germline V gene sequence: CDR1 MNHEY, CDR2 SVGEGT. The length of the CDR3 is 14 residues. The V and J ends lost 5 bases and 2 bases respectively, with 12 bases between them. The CDR3 protein is CASSPRGLQETQYF. As DNA, the CDR3 is TGTGCCAGCAGTCCCAGGGGACTGCAAGAGACCCAGTACTTC.

This chain links TRBV25-1 with TRBJ2-2, with D unclear. Trimming left V 1 base short and J 4 bases short, with 10 bases between. Per germline, CDR1 MGHDK and CDR2 SYGVNS. CDR3 length: 15 residues. The CDR3 spells CASSESNLGTGELFF. In DNA, the CDR3 is TGTGCCAGCAGTGAATCCAACCTGGGCACCGGGGAGCTGTTTTTT.

This clonotype was seen a few times. Written as DNA, the CDR3 is TGTGCCACCAGCAGCGGACAAGACGAGCAGTACGTC. This sequence encodes CATSSGQDEQYV. The chain links TRBV15 to TRBJ2-7, with TRBD1 as a possible D gene (5 bases). The V gene lost 3 bases and the J gene lost 5 bases, with 8 bases spanning the gap. Germline CDR1 and CDR2: LNHNV and YYDKDF (reference sequence). This CDR3 is 12 amino acids long.

For this clonotype: One end of the junction fails to match germline, which may point to a read error. The V call is TRBV10-3, the J call TRBJ1-2; tentatively, D is TRBD1 (5 bases). This CDR3 region has 13 residues. Germline V CDR1 and CDR2: ENHRY, SYGVKD. CDR3 region: CAISHYGARGKTF. The CDR3 DNA is TGTGCCATCAGTCATTATGGGGCGCGGGGCAAGACTTTC.

A remark on this clonotype: Given a much more abundant clone one base away, this may be a read error. The rearrangement links TRBV5-1 to TRBJ1-3; D not resolved. The CDR3 has 16 amino acids. The germline gives CDR1 SGHRS, CDR2 YFSETQ. The CDR3 DNA is TGCGCCAACAGCTTGGATCCAGCCAGCTCTGGAAACACCATATATTTT. Its translation: CANSLDPASSGNTIYF.

V and J are TRBV7-6 and TRBJ1-6; D possibly corresponds to TRBD1 (5 bases). The V gene lost 1 base and the J gene lost 18 bases, with 22 bases spanning the gap. Germline CDR1 and CDR2: SGHVS and FNYEAQ. The CDR3 runs 15 residues. The CDR3, as DNA: TGTGCCAGCAGCTTAGGAAGCAGGGACGATGGCTACACCCACTTT. Translating it yields CASSLGSRDDGYTHF.

This rearrangement joins TRBV20-1 to TRBJ2-1; 16 nucleotides line up with TRBD2. V was clipped by 3 bases and J by 5 bases; unmatched bases: 1. CDR1 and CDR2 from the germline V gene are DFQATT and SNEGSKA (reference sequence). The CDR3 is made up of 15 amino acids. CDR3 nucleotide sequence: TGCAGTGCTAGGGGACTAGCGGGGGGGCACAATGAGCAGTTCTTC. Protein: CSARGLAGGHNEQFF.

There are a few counts of this clonotype. J is TRBJ1-6 and V is TRBV6-2 or TRBV6-3; D is undetermined. Looked up from germline, CDR1 is MNHEY and CDR2 is SVGEGT. V was trimmed by 6 bases and J by 8 bases, leaving 8 bases between them. This CDR3 region has 12 residues. CDR3 in amino acids: CASRDTYSPLHF. CDR3 coding DNA: TGTGCCAGCAGGGATACGTATTCACCCCTCCACTTT.

This clonotype was recorded at least ten times. This sequence joins TRBV20-1 and TRBJ2-7; TRBD1 matches 8 bases. The CDR3 runs to 18 residues. Germline-derived CDR1 and CDR2 are DFQATT and SNEGSKA (reference sequence). The junction had 22 bases not matched to a gene; V was cut back by 6 bases and J by 3 bases. CDR3 in amino acids: CSAAGSPPGTGAYYEQYF. Written as DNA, the CDR3 is TGCAGTGCAGCGGGTTCCCCCCCGGGGACAGGAGCTTACTACGAGCAGTACTTC.

The V and J genes are TRBV7-3 and TRBJ2-2; D may be TRBD1 or TRBD2 (5 bases each). V dropped 6 bases and J dropped 6 bases, with 14 bases sitting between them. This CDR3 has 14 amino acids. In germline, CDR1 is SGHTA, CDR2 FQGTGA. CDR3 nucleotides: TGTGCCAGCAGGCTGGGGACGGGGCCCGGGGAGCTGTTTTTT. Protein sequence: CASRLGTGPGELFF.

This clonotype has a count of ten or more. The CDR3: CASRGTGEAFF. CDR3 coding DNA: TGTGCCAGTAGAGGGACAGGGGAAGCTTTCTTT. This rearrangement joins TRBV19 to TRBJ1-1; TRBD1 agrees at 9 bases. This CDR3 spans 11 amino acids. The trim removed 6 bases at V and 8 bases at J, leaving 1 base unmatched. Germline V gene sequence: CDR1 LNHDA, CDR2 SQIVND (reference sequence).

Turning to this clonotype: The conserved final phenylalanine or tryptophan is absent from the CDR3, which likely points to a read error. This rearrangement joins TRBV7-2 to TRBJ2-7, with 8 nucleotides matching TRBD2. Germline V gene lookup returns CDR1 SGHTA and CDR2 FQGNSA. The CDR3 extends over 17 amino acids. The CDR3 sequence is CASSLALTSGSSYKQYS. CDR3 nucleotide sequence: TGTGCCAGCAGCTTAGCACTCACTAGCGGTAGCTCCTACAAGCAGTACTCC.

In its sample, this clonotype was seen once. The junction and the germline gene differ at one end; a read error may be behind it. The J gene is TRBJ2-3, the V gene TRBV7-3; D possibly corresponds to TRBD1 (5 bases). Germline V gene data show CDR1 as SGHTA and CDR2 as FQGTGA. The CDR3 spans 15 residues. CDR3 protein: CASSLEGDSTATQYF. The CDR3 coding sequence is TGTGCCAGCAGCTTAGAAGGCGACAGCACAGCTACGCAGTATTTT.

A word on this clonotype: No conserved phenylalanine or tryptophan ends this CDR3, so it is likely a read error. It is unclear where the CDR3 begins or ends on the DNA, so no DNA is shown, and the CDR3 is as TCRdb lists it. The chain has TRBV19 and TRBJ2-3; the DNA was not used to check the table's D call, TRBD1. Germline V lookup: CDR1 LNHDA, CDR2 SQIVND (reference sequence). The CDR3 is 13 residues long, counting both termini. The CDR3 region is CASSTGVADTHDS.

This clonotype was counted many times. The J gene is TRBJ2-6, the V gene TRBV11-2; D is unclear. The V and J ends lost 4 bases and 0 bases respectively, with 7 bases between them. Germline assignment: CDR1 SGHAT and CDR2 FQNNGV. The CDR3 runs 15 residues. CDR3 sequence (DNA): TGTGCCAGCAGCTCTGATGGCTCTGGGGCCAACGTCCTGACTTTC. This gives the protein CASSSDGSGANVLTF.

This clonotype was counted ten times or more. J is TRBJ2-1 and V is TRBV15; possible D gene TRBD2, 5 bases. The CDR3 runs to 15 residues. From germline, CDR1 is LNHNV and CDR2 YYDKDF (reference sequence). Trimming shortened V by 5 bases and J by 2 bases, and 13 bases separated the two germline ends. Here the CDR3 reads CATSGRLIPYNEQFF. The DNA for the CDR3 is TGTGCCACCAGCGGAAGACTAATCCCCTACAATGAGCAGTTCTTC.

J is TRBJ2-7 and V is TRBV4-3; 9 bases are a match to TRBD1. The length of the CDR3 is 15 residues. V dropped 1 base and J dropped 8; count of bases not matched to a gene: 9. Per germline, CDR1 LGHNA and CDR2 YSLEER. The CDR3 DNA reads as TGCGCCAGCAGCCAAGCTCCGGGACAGGGCCAGCAGCAGTACTTC. Translation gives CASSQAPGQGQQQYF.

On this clonotype itself: At one of its ends the junction is not consistent with the germline gene, which may arise from a read error. This chain connects TRBV7-2 to TRBJ2-1; D gene ambiguous. Germline V lookup: CDR1 SGHTA, CDR2 FQGNSA. CDR3 length: 13 amino acids. In DNA, the CDR3 is TGTGCCAGCAGCTCGCACCGAATCAATGAGCAGTCCTTC. Protein sequence: CASSSHRINEQSF.

The rearrangement links TRBV19 to TRBJ1-2; TRBD1 aligns across 11 bases. The germline gives CDR1 LNHDA, CDR2 SQIVND (reference sequence). The V gene end was trimmed by 5 bases and the J gene end by 4 bases; junction bases not matched to a gene: 12. The length of the CDR3 is 17 residues. CDR3 sequence (DNA): TGTGCCAGTAGTTCTCGGACAGGGGGCGCAGGGAGCTATGGCTACACCTTC. Amino acid sequence: CASSSRTGGAGSYGYTF. Variable domain in full (rest from reference TRBV19 and TRBJ1-2): DGGITQSPKYLFRKEGQNVTLSCEQNLNHDAMYWYRQDPGQGLRLIYYSQIVNDFQKGDIAEGYSVSREKKESFPLTVTSAQKNPTAFYLCASSSRTGGAGSYGYTFGSGTRLTVV.

Points on this clonotype: The limits of the CDR3 on the DNA are not certain, so only TCRdb's listed CDR3 is given. The chain links TRBV7-6 to TRBJ2-7. CDR1 is SGHVS, CDR2 FNYEAQ, per germline. The CDR3 contains 15 residues when both ends are counted. The CDR3 region is CASSAGGGAFFGQYF.

This clonotype was recorded a few times. The chain has TRBV7-8 and TRBJ2-1, with D possibly being TRBD2 (6 bases). Germline CDR1 SGHVS, CDR2 FQNEAQ. Trimming removed 6 bases at V and 4 bases at J, with 19 bases between. The CDR3 runs to 16 residues. The CDR3 sequence: CASSPFRDSLYNEQFF. The CDR3 region has the DNA TGTGCCAGCAGTCCCTTCCGGGACTCCTTGTACAATGAGCAGTTCTTC.